Below are 30 T cell receptor beta chains sequenced from a single sample in a study of CD8 T cells in Susac syndrome. Random hexamers served to reverse transcribe roughly 0.45 to 1 ug RNA. TCRdb ran MiXCR on the immunoSEQ multiplex PCR reads and lists one entry per CDR3 protein. In the table there are approximately 190,000 distinct CDR3 sequences, 85% to 95% of which are singletons. Sequenced: CD8+ T cells from PBMCs. The receptors shown here come from a human donor with Susac syndrome.

This chain links TRBV10-2 with TRBJ1-1, with D uncertain. The CDR3 length is 17 residues. The V end was cut by 0 bases, the J end by 2 bases, with 16 bases between. In germline, CDR1 is WSHSY, CDR2 SAAADI. For the CDR3, the DNA is TGCGCCAGCAGTGAGTCGGTAATCAGGCAGACAAACACTGAAGCTTTCTTT. It translates to CASSESVIRQTNTEAFF.

The chain joins TRBV5-4 to TRBJ1-2; 9 bases map to TRBD1. Trimming cost V 1 base and J 7 bases; bases outside gene matches: 5. Germline V gives CDR1 SGHNT, CDR2 YYREEE (reference sequence). The CDR3 is 14 amino acids. DNA of the CDR3: TGTGCCAGCAGCTTGAAGGGACAGGGAGGTGGCTACACCTTC. The encoded protein is CASSLKGQGGGYTF.

V gene TRBV4-1 combines with J gene TRBJ1-1; D unresolved. From germline, CDR1 is MGHRA and CDR2 YSYEKL. This CDR3 has 14 residues. V was trimmed by 0 bases and J by 6 bases, leaving 11 bases between them. The CDR3 DNA reads as TGCGCCAGCAGCCAAGATGATTACGGCCCTGAAGCTTTCTTT. This gives the protein CASSQDDYGPEAFF.

The J gene is TRBJ2-3, the V gene TRBV12-3 or TRBV12-4; 8 bases align to TRBD2. After removal of 7 bases from V and 2 bases from J, the junction contained 5 bases not matched to a gene. The CDR3 extends over 14 amino acids. The DNA for the CDR3 is TGTGCCAGCACCTGGCGGGGGGTCACAGATACGCAGTATTTT. Protein product: CASTWRGVTDTQYF.

This clonotype has only one observation. The chain combines TRBV12-3 or TRBV12-4 with TRBJ2-3; 12 bases match TRBD2. With 6 bases clipped from V and 7 bases from J, the junction kept 8 bases outside the gene matches. This CDR3 comprises 15 residues. This CDR3 is CASSHSSGGAYTQYF. CDR3 in DNA: TGTGCCAGCAGCCATTCTAGCGGGGGGGCATATACGCAGTATTTT.

The chain uses TRBV12-3 or TRBV12-4 and TRBJ2-1; the D is unclear. V was pared by 0 bases and J by 0 bases, with 12 bases between. CDR3 length: 17 amino acids. The CDR3 is CASSLAAGWSSYNEQFF. The DNA for the CDR3 is TGTGCCAGCAGTTTAGCGGCCGGATGGAGCTCCTACAATGAGCAGTTCTTC.

The chain employs TRBV2 and TRBJ2-7, with D unresolved. This CDR3 spans 12 amino acids. CDR1 and CDR2 from the germline V gene are SNHLY and FYNNEI. V was trimmed by 4 bases and J by 5 bases, leaving 9 bases between them. The DNA of the CDR3 is TGTGCCAGCAGTGCCGGGCTGCACGAGCAGTACTTC. It encodes CASSAGLHEQYF. Full variable domain (missing parts from reference TRBV2 and TRBJ2-7): EPEVTQTPSHQVTQMGQEVILRCVPISNHLYFYWYRQILGQKVEFLVSFYNNEISEKSEIFDDQFSVERPDGSNFTLKIRSTKLEDSAMYFCASSAGLHEQYFGPGTRLTVT.

This clonotype has just one count. The chain links TRBV24-1 to TRBJ2-2; 9 nucleotides align to TRBD1. Trimming took 4 bases from V and 6 from J; bases not matched to a gene: 8. CDR1 and CDR2 from the germline V gene are KGHDR and SFDVKD. The CDR3 contains 16 residues. CDR3 amino acids: CATSEGGQGRAGELFF. CDR3 coding DNA: TGTGCCACCAGTGAGGGTGGACAGGGGAGGGCCGGGGAGCTGTTTTTT.

The rearrangement links TRBV14 to TRBJ2-1, with 8 positions matching TRBD2. V lost 4 bases to trimming and J lost 5 bases; unmatched junction nucleotides: 10. The CDR3 length is 16 residues. CDR1 is SGHDN, CDR2 FVKESK, per germline. The CDR3 coding sequence is TGTGCCAGCAGCCTTAGAGCGGGGGTTGCTGACAATGAGCAGTTCTTC. Its protein product is CASSLRAGVADNEQFF.

This clonotype was seen a handful of times. The rearrangement joins TRBV9 to TRBJ2-1, with 9 bases aligning to TRBD2. Germline V gene data show CDR1 as SGDLS and CDR2 as YYNGEE. J gave up 2 bases and V 2 bases, and 2 bases lay outside the gene matches. This CDR3 has 15 residues. The CDR3 protein is CASSVASGTYNEQFF. For the CDR3, the DNA is TGTGCCAGCAGCGTGGCTAGCGGGACCTACAATGAGCAGTTCTTC.

The chain uses TRBV5-6 and TRBJ1-2; D ambiguous. The germline V gene encodes CDR1 SGHDT and CDR2 YYEEEE. CDR3 length equals 13 residues. Trimming removed 1 base from V and 4 bases from J, with 8 bases in between. The CDR3 region has the DNA TGTGCCAGCAGCTTGTACAGTTCCTATGGCTACACCTTC. It codes for CASSLYSSYGYTF.

The chain joins TRBV20-1 to TRBJ1-2; a weak D match, TRBD1 (5 bases). V was pared by 1 base and J by 5 bases, with 11 bases between. The CDR3 is made up of 13 amino acids. Germline values: CDR1 DFQATT, CDR2 SNEGSKA (reference sequence). CDR3 in amino acids: CSARAATEYGYTF. The DNA for the CDR3 is TGCAGTGCTAGAGCCGCGACAGAGTATGGCTACACCTTC.

This rearrangement joins TRBV6-4 to TRBJ2-1; D may be TRBD1 or TRBD2 (7 bases each). Trimming removed 6 bases at V and 4 bases at J, with 16 bases between. This CDR3 is built from 15 residues. Germline-derived CDR1 and CDR2 are MRHNA and SNTAGT. In DNA, the CDR3 is TGTGCCAGCAGCCCCAGGGGGGGGGCTTACAATGAGCAGTTCTTC. Its translation is CASSPRGGAYNEQFF.

The chain has TRBV7-9 and TRBJ2-5, with D perhaps TRBD2 (6 bases). CDR1 is SEHNR, CDR2 FQNEAQ, per germline (reference sequence). The CDR3 length is 17 residues. The V end was cut by 8 bases, the J end by 0 bases, with 22 bases between. CDR3 DNA: TGTGCCAGCGTACCCGGGACGGACGGGGAGGACCAAGAGACCCAGTACTTC. This codes for CASVPGTDGEDQETQYF.

The rearrangement links TRBV7-2 to TRBJ2-4; no clear D gene. Germline values: CDR1 SGHTA, CDR2 FQGNSA. The CDR3 runs to 15 residues. Between the trimmed V and J ends, which lost 5 bases and 0 bases, there was a span of 11 bases. The CDR3 DNA sequence: TGTGCCAGCAGCCACCCGGACGTAGCCAAAAACATTCAGTACTTC. Protein: CASSHPDVAKNIQYF.

This chain connects TRBV15 to TRBJ2-7; D ambiguous. The germline gives CDR1 LNHNV, CDR2 YYDKDF (reference sequence). V shed 2 bases and J shed 3 bases, with 8 bases lying between them. The CDR3 length is 13 residues. The CDR3 sequence is CATSRTRFYEQYF. DNA of the CDR3: TGTGCCACCAGCAGAACAAGATTCTACGAGCAGTACTTC.

This clonotype was detected once. The rearrangement joins TRBV15 to TRBJ1-5; possibly TRBD1 for D (5 bases). Germline values: CDR1 LNHNV, CDR2 YYDKDF (reference sequence). This CDR3 has 14 amino acids. Trimming removed 8 bases at V and 3 bases at J, with 14 bases between. This CDR3 reads CATSRGSFNQPQHF. In nucleotides, the CDR3 is TGTGCCACCTCGCGGGGGAGTTTCAATCAGCCCCAGCATTTT.

The V call is TRBV27, the J call TRBJ1-1; TRBD1 agrees at 7 bases. The CDR3 is made up of 14 amino acids. V lost 6 bases, J lost 1 base, and 5 bases stayed unmatched. The germline CDR1 and CDR2 sequences are MNHEY and SMNVEV (reference sequence). Here the CDR3 DNA reads TGTGCCAGCAGACAGGGGCTTCGGAACACTGAAGCTTTCTTT. Translation gives CASRQGLRNTEAFF.

The chain joins TRBV6-5 to TRBJ2-5; TRBD1 or TRBD2 may be the D gene (5 bases each). V lost 5 bases to trimming and J lost 13 bases, with 14 bases between them. CDR1 MNHEY and CDR2 SVGAGI come from the germline V gene. The CDR3 contains 11 residues. CDR3 region: CASSTTGTAYF. The CDR3 DNA follows: TGTGCCAGCAGTACCACTGGGACCGCGTACTTC.

The rearrangement uses TRBV20-1 and TRBJ2-1, with D tentatively TRBD2 (5 bases). The V end was cut by 0 bases, the J end by 5 bases, with 17 bases between. The CDR3 is made up of 16 amino acids. Germline CDR1 reads DFQATT; CDR2 reads SNEGSKA (reference sequence). Here the CDR3 DNA reads TGCAGTGCTAGAGATCGTTTTGCGGGCGTCGACAATGAGCAGTTCTTC. Its protein product is CSARDRFAGVDNEQFF.

V gene TRBV30 combines with J gene TRBJ2-2; no reliable D call. CDR1 and CDR2 from the germline V gene are GTSNPN and SVGIG (reference sequence). This CDR3 spans 13 amino acids. V was pared by 3 bases and J by 5 bases, with 10 bases between. This CDR3 is CAWSPTSTGELFF. DNA for the CDR3: TGTGCCTGGAGCCCCACCTCAACCGGGGAGCTGTTTTTT. The full variable domain, its missing parts supplied by reference TRBV30 and TRBJ2-2, is SQTIHQWPATLVQPVGSPLSLECTVEGTSNPNLYWYRQAAGRGLQLLFYSVGIGQISSEVPQNLSASRPQDRQFILSSKKLLLSDSGFYLCAWSPTSTGELFFGEGSRLTVL.

This sequence joins TRBV28 and TRBJ2-7; perhaps TRBD1 as D (6 bases). This CDR3 is 13 amino acids long. Per germline, CDR1 MDHEN and CDR2 SYDVKM. V lost 5 bases to trimming and J lost 3 bases, with 11 bases between them. CDR3 DNA: TGTGCCAGCAGTCACGGCAGGGGCTACGAGCAGTACTTC. Protein product: CASSHGRGYEQYF.

The chain joins TRBV7-3 to TRBJ2-3, with 7 bases identical to TRBD2. The CDR3 is 15 amino acids. After removal of 5 bases from V and 1 base from J, the junction contained 6 bases not matched to a gene. The V gene's germline CDR1 is SGHTA and CDR2 FQGTGA. The CDR3 DNA reads TGTGCCAGCAGCAAACGGGGGGAACGCACAGATACGCAGTATTTT. It specifies CASSKRGERTDTQYF.

This chain links TRBV12-3 or TRBV12-4 with TRBJ2-5; 12 positions agree with TRBD2. The CDR3 covers 16 residues. The trim removed 6 bases at V and 3 bases at J, leaving 8 bases unmatched. CDR3 sequence (DNA): TGTGCCAGCAGCTCTCTACTAGCGGGGGGAGAAGAGACCCAGTACTTC. Residues: CASSSLLAGGEETQYF.

This rearrangement joins TRBV5-1 to TRBJ2-5; 8 positions match TRBD1. The V and J ends lost 4 bases and 3 bases, in that order; junction bases with no gene match: 11. Germline assignment: CDR1 SGHRS and CDR2 YFSETQ. The CDR3 spans 16 residues. CDR3 loop: CASSGQRQGWEETQYF. CDR3 DNA: TGCGCCAGCAGCGGACAACGACAGGGGTGGGAAGAGACCCAGTACTTC. The full variable domain, rest sourced from reference TRBV5-1 and TRBJ2-5, is KAGVTQTPRYLIKTRGQQVTLSCSPISGHRSVSWYQQTPGQGLQFLFEYFSETQRNKGNFPGRFSGRQFSNSRSEMNVSTLELGDSALYLCASSGQRQGWEETQYFGPGTRLLVL.

V is TRBV9 and J is TRBJ2-1; no reliable D call. Trimming pared 0 bases from V and 13 bases from J, leaving 8 bases between. The CDR3 is 11 residues long. Germline CDR1 is SGDLS and CDR2 is YYNGEE. CDR3 nucleotides: TGTGCCAGCAGCGTAGGAGGCTTACAGTTCTTC. It codes for CASSVGGLQFF.

V usage is TRBV10-2 and J usage is TRBJ2-7; TRBD2 matches 8 bases. J gave up 6 bases and V 8 bases, and 12 bases lay outside the gene matches. This CDR3 contains 14 residues. Per the germline V gene, CDR1 is WSHSY and CDR2 is SAAADI. The CDR3 coding sequence is TGCGCCAGCTCACAGCGGACTAGCACCTTCGAGCAGTACTTC. It codes for CASSQRTSTFEQYF.

The chain links TRBV11-2 to TRBJ2-7, with D possibly being TRBD1 (5 bases). V was shortened by 5 bases and J by 0 bases, with 14 bases between the two germline ends. The germline V gene has CDR1 SGHAT and CDR2 FQNNGV. The CDR3 consists of 15 residues. The CDR3 spells CASSDSSDSSYEQYF. CDR3 coding DNA: TGTGCCAGCAGCGACTCAAGCGACAGCTCCTACGAGCAGTACTTC.

This chain links TRBV29-1 with TRBJ2-7; 9 nucleotides line up with TRBD2. Germline CDR1 reads SQVTM; CDR2 reads ANQGSEA. The CDR3 extends over 14 amino acids. V lost 6 bases to trimming and J lost 5 bases; unmatched junction nucleotides: 11. The DNA for the CDR3 is TGCAGCGTCGGAGGGACTAGCCTTTTCGACGAGCAGTACTTC. It translates to CSVGGTSLFDEQYF.

The chain combines TRBV20-1 with TRBJ2-7; TRBD1 aligns across 7 bases. V trimming: 1 base; J trimming: 4 bases; junction bases outside the gene matches: 10. Germline V CDR1 and CDR2: DFQATT, SNEGSKA (reference sequence). The CDR3 is 15 residues long. This chain's CDR3 is CSARGLTGVGYEQYF. In nucleotides, the CDR3 is TGCAGTGCTAGAGGCCTTACAGGGGTAGGTTACGAGCAGTACTTC.